This TCR beta chain is from a study of cytomegalovirus exposure and HLA in healthy donors. General study points: In vitro testing confirmed a few CMV-associated chains as specific for CMV antigens. The TCR clusters that emerged in the first cohort tended, a later analysis found, to co-occur in the 120 validation repertoires.

A word on this clone: What it binds is unknown.

CDR3 length equals 12 residues. CDR1 and CDR2 (germline): SGHNT, YYREEE (reference sequence). V was cut by 0 bases and J by 8 bases, with 8 bases left in between. Generated by immunoSEQ multiplex PCR, the TCRdb table keeps only in-frame clones and is missing some. The sample includes about 120,000 clones, 80% to 90% seen only once; the top ten take 4% to 5.5%. Separate from the roughly 700-subject first cohort was the approximately 120-subject validation cohort, to which the donors belonged. The chain recombines TRBV5-4 with TRBJ1-1, with D hard to call. This receptor was obtained from a man aged 18 to 30 in good health and CMV-seropositive. Sequencing used PBMCs. CDR3 in amino acids: CASSLDAREAFF. CDR3 DNA: TGTGCCAGCAGCTTGGACGCGCGAGAAGCTTTCTTT.